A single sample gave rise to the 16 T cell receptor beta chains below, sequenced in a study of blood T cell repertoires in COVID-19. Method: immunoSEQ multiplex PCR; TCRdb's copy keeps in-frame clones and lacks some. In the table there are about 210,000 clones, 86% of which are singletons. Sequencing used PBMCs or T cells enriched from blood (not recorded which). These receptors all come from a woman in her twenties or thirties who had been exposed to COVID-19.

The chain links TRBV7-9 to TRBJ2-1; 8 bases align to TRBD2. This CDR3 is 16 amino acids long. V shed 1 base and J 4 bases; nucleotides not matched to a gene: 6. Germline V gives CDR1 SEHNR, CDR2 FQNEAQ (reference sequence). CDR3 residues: CASSLGAGGVYNEQFF. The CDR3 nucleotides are TGTGCCAGCAGCTTAGGTGCGGGGGGCGTATACAATGAGCAGTTCTTC.

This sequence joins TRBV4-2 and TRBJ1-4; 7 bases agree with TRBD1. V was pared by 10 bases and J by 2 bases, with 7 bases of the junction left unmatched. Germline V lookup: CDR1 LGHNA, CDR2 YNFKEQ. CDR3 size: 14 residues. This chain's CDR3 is CATQEGATNEKLFF. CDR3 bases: TGTGCCACTCAAGAGGGGGCTACTAATGAAAAACTGTTTTTT.

The CDR3 nucleotides are TGTGCCAGCACCCCACTGTCGGTCGCCAATGAGCAGTTCTTC. Translation: CASTPLSVANEQFF. The J gene is TRBJ2-1, the V gene TRBV28; D uncertain. The length of the CDR3 is 14 residues. CDR1 and CDR2 (germline): MDHEN, SYDVKM. The germline V and J ends were trimmed by 7 bases and 6 bases, with 16 bases remaining between them.

DNA of the CDR3: TGCGCCAGCAGCATGGGAACTACACCCACAGATACGCAGTATTTT. Residues: CASSMGTTPTDTQYF. This chain connects TRBV5-1 to TRBJ2-3; D unclear. The germline CDR1 and CDR2 sequences are SGHRS and YFSETQ. V was trimmed by 4 bases and J by 2 bases, leaving 14 bases between them. The CDR3 runs 15 residues.

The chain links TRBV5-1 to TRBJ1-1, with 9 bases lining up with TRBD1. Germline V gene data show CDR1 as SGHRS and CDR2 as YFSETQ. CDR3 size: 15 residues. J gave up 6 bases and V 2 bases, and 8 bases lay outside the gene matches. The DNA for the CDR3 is TGCGCCAGCAGCTTTGGGGACAGGGAGAGCGCTGAAGCTTTCTTT. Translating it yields CASSFGDRESAEAFF.

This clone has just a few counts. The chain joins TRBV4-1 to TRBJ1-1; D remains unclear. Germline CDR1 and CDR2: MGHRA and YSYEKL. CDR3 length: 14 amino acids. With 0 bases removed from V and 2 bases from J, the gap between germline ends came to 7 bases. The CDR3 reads CASSQEGANTEAFF. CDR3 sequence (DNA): TGCGCCAGCAGCCAAGAAGGAGCTAACACTGAAGCTTTCTTT.

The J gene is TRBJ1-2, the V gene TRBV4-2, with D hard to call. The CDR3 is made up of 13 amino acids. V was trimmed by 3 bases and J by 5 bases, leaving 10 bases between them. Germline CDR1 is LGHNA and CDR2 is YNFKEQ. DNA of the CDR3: TGTGCCAGCAGCCATGAATCGACTTATGGCTACACCTTC. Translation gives CASSHESTYGYTF.

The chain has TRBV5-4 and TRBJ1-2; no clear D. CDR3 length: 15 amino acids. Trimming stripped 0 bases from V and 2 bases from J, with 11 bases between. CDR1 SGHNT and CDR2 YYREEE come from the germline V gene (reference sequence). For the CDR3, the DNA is TGTGCCAGCAGCTTGGATGCCGACGGGAACTATGGCTACACCTTC. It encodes CASSLDADGNYGYTF.

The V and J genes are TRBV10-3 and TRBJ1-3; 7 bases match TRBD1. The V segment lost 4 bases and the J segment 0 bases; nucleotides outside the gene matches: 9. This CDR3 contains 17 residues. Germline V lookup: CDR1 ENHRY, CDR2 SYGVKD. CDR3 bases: TGTGCCATCAGTGGGACAGGAAAGGGCCTCTCTGGAAACACCATATATTTT. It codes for CAISGTGKGLSGNTIYF.

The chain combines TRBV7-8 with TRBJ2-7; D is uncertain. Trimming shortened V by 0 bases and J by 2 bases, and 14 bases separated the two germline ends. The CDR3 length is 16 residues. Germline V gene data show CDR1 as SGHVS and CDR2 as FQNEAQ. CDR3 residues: CASSLALARPTYEQYF. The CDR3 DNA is TGTGCCAGCAGCTTAGCGCTCGCCAGGCCGACCTACGAGCAGTACTTC.

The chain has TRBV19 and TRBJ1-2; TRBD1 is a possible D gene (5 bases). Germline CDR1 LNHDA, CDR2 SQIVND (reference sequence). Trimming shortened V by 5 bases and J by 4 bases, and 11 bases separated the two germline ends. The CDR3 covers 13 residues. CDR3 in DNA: TGTGCCAGTAGTGTTCAGGGTCTCTATGGCTACACCTTC. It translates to CASSVQGLYGYTF.

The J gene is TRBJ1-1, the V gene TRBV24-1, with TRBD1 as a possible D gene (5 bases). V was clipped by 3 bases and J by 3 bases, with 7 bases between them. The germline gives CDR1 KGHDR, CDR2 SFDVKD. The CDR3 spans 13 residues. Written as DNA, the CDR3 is TGTGCCACCAGTGATCAGGGCTACACTGAAGCTTTCTTT. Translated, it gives CATSDQGYTEAFF.

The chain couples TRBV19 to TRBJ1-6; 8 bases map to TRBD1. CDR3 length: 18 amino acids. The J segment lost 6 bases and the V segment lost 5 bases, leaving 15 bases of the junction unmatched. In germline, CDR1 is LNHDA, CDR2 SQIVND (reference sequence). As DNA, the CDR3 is TGTGCCAGTAGTTTCCGGACAGGGCTCCTCGAGACTAATTCACCCCTCCACTTT. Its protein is CASSFRTGLLETNSPLHF.

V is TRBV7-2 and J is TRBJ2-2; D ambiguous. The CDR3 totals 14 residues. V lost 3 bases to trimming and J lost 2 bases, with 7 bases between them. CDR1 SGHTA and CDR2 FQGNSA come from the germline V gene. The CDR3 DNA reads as TGTGCCAGCAGCTTTGTGCTAAACACCGGGGAGCTGTTTTTT. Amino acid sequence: CASSFVLNTGELFF. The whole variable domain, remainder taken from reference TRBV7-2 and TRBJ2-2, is GAGVSQSPSNKVTEKGKDVELRCDPISGHTALYWYRQSLGQGLEFLIYFQGNSAPDKSGLPSDRFSAERTGGSVSTLTIQRTQQEDSAVYLCASSFVLNTGELFFGEGSRLTVL.

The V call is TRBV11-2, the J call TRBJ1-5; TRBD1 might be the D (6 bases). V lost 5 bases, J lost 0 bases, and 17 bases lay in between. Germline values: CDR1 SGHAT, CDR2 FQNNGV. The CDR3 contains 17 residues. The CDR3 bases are TGTGCCAGCAGCCCTACCTGGACAGCAAATAGCAATCAGCCCCAGCATTTT. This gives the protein CASSPTWTANSNQPQHF.

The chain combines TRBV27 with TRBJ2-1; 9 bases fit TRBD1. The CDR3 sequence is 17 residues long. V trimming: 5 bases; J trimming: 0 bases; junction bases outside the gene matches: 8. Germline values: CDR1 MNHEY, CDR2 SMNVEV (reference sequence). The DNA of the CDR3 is TGTGCCAGCAGTACGACAGGGGGTAAGAGCTCCTACAATGAGCAGTTCTTC. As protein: CASSTTGGKSSYNEQFF.